The rows below give T cell receptor beta chains drawn from one sample of a study of identical twins. TCRdb itself ran the 5' RACE reads through MiXCR, one entry per CDR3 protein. This table holds about 530,000 distinct CDR3 sequences, approximately 14% found once. The sample was also linked to a second study, of yellow fever vaccine responses in identical twins.

Sequences were obtained from CD4+ T cells sorted from blood. The origin of the receptors is a woman between 18 and 30 years old in good health. CDR3s include the opening cysteine and the closing phenylalanine or tryptophan. D genes are given only for firm matches. Clone sizes are given selectively: once, few, many, or a class where the clone is expanded.

D gene | clone size | J gene | V gene | CDR3 DNA | CDR3 protein
TRBD2 | - | TRBJ2-5 | TRBV12-3/TRBV12-4 | TGTGCCAGCAGTAGCGGACTAGCGGCACAAGAGACCCAGTACTTC | CASSSGLAAQETQYF
TRBD1 | few | TRBJ1-1 | TRBV6-5 | TGTGCCAGCAGTTACGCCGGGACAGTCCCGACTGAAGCTTTCTTT | CASSYAGTVPTEAFF
TRBD2 | - | TRBJ2-1 | TRBV11-3 | TGTGCCAGCAGCTTAGACATACTAGCGGGAGTTAGAGATGAGCAGTTCTTC | CASSLDILAGVRDEQFF
- | - | TRBJ2-5 | TRBV6-5 | TGTGCCAGCAGTTACGTGAGGGAAGAGACCCAGTACTTC | CASSYVREETQYF
TRBD2 | many | TRBJ2-1 | TRBV5-1 | TGCGCCAGCAGCCCTAGCCTAGCGGGACACAATGAGCAGTTCTTC | CASSPSLAGHNEQFF
- | - | TRBJ2-2 | TRBV7-9 | TGTGCCAGCAGACAGATTGTCGGGGAGCTGTTTTTT | CASRQIVGELFF
- | few | TRBJ1-1 | TRBV29-1 | TGCAGCGTCCGACCGGGGGGGGCAGGATTCAACACTGAAGCTTTCTTT | CSVRPGGAGFNTEAFF
- | many | TRBJ2-1 | TRBV5-8 | TGTGCCAGCAGCTTTACGGGGGCCGCCGGCAATGAGCAGTTCTTC | CASSFTGAAGNEQFF
TRBD2 | many | TRBJ2-1 | TRBV5-1 | TGCGCCAGCAGCAGCGGGGAAAGCTCCTACAATGAGCAGTTCTTC | CASSSGESSYNEQFF
- | - | TRBJ2-6 | TRBV5-1 | TGCGCCAGCAGCTTGATGGATTCTGGGGCCAACGTCCTGACTTTC | CASSLMDSGANVLTF
- | few | TRBJ1-1 | TRBV5-1 | TGCGCCAGCAGCCCCGACGGGGTTGGGAACACTGAAGCTTTCTTT | CASSPDGVGNTEAFF
- | few | TRBJ2-7 | TRBV7-9 | TGTGCCAGCACCCCATTGGGGGACAACTACGAGCAGTACTTC | CASTPLGDNYEQYF
- | - | TRBJ2-1 | TRBV18 | TGTGCCAGCGCATCCCCTCGGGAGTCCTACAATGAGCAGTTCTTC | CASASPRESYNEQFF
- | - | TRBJ2-2 | TRBV6-5 | TGTGCCAGCAGTTACCATTCGGGTCTTGGGTCCGGGGAGCTGTTTTTT | CASSYHSGLGSGELFF
- | few | TRBJ1-5 | TRBV28 | TGTGCCAGCAGGACCACTCGGGCGTTTCAGCCCCAGCATTTT | CASRTTRAFQPQHF
- | - | TRBJ2-1 | TRBV27 | TGTGCCAGCAGTTTATCCTCATCAACCGGTGAGCAGTTCTTC | CASSLSSSTGEQFF
- | few | TRBJ2-5 | TRBV14 | TGTGCCAGCAGCCAAGCCTCGGGAGCGGAGACCCAGTACTTC | CASSQASGAETQYF
- | few | TRBJ2-7 | TRBV3-1 | TGTGCCAGCAGCCAAAGCCTGACTCCCCTGGGCGAGCAGTACTTC | CASSQSLTPLGEQYF
- | - | TRBJ2-3 | TRBV20-1 | TGCAGTGCTAGAAGGTTGGAAGATACGCAGTATTTT | CSARRLEDTQYF
TRBD2 | - | TRBJ2-2 | TRBV4-1 | TGCGCCAGCAGCGCTTCTAGCGGGGGGGCCGGAGCCGGGGAGCTGTTTTTT | CASSASSGGAGAGELFF
- | - | TRBJ2-1 | TRBV5-6 | TGTGCCAGCAGCTATGCGGGACTCCTCTACAATGAGCAGTTCTTC | CASSYAGLLYNEQFF
- | few | TRBJ2-3 | TRBV9 | TGTGCCAGCAGCGCCGACTTCCTGGGGACAGATACGCAGTATTTT | CASSADFLGTDTQYF
TRBD2 | - | TRBJ2-7 | TRBV12-3/TRBV12-4 | TGTGCCAGCAGTTCCGGGAGGGCGGGACGCGAGCAGTACTTC | CASSSGRAGREQYF
TRBD2 | few | TRBJ2-1 | TRBV12-3/TRBV12-4 | TGTGCCAGCAGGGCCGGGACTAGCGGGTACAATGAGCAGTTCTTC | CASRAGTSGYNEQFF
TRBD2 | - | TRBJ2-3 | TRBV7-3 | TGTGCCAGCAGCCCTACTAGCGGGAGGGCCAGCACAGATACGCAGTATTTT | CASSPTSGRASTDTQYF
TRBD1 | - | TRBJ2-1 | TRBV24-1 | TGTGCCACCAGTGATTTGGGACAGGGGGCGCGTAATGAGCAGTTCTTC | CATSDLGQGARNEQFF
- | many | TRBJ2-4 | TRBV3-1 | TGTGCCAGCAGCCACAAGCTACAGGGATTAGCCAAAAACATTCAGTACTTC | CASSHKLQGLAKNIQYF
TRBD1 | many | TRBJ2-3 | TRBV10-3 | TGTGCCATCAGGGAACCGGACAGGGCAGATACGCAGTATTTT | CAIREPDRADTQYF
- | few | TRBJ2-1 | TRBV12-3/TRBV12-4 | TGTGCCAGCAGCCCCAGGGCCTATGAGCAGTTCTTC | CASSPRAYEQFF
TRBD2 | - | TRBJ2-7 | TRBV3-1 | TGTGCCAGCAGCCAAGCGGGGGGATACTCCTACGAGCAGTACTTC | CASSQAGGYSYEQYF
- | - | TRBJ1-1 | TRBV12-3/TRBV12-4 | TGTGCCAGCAGTCCCGGGACACACTACGAAGCTTTCTTT | CASSPGTHYEAFF
- | - | TRBJ1-2 | TRBV6-1 | TGTGCCAGCAGTGAAATGTCGTATGGCTACACCTTC | CASSEMSYGYTF
- | - | TRBJ2-2 | TRBV7-3 | TGTGCCAGCAACCCCGGGACAACGAACACCGGGGAGCTGTTTTTT | CASNPGTTNTGELFF
TRBD1 | few | TRBJ2-2 | TRBV27 | TGTGCCAGCAAGGGACAGAGGGTGGGTGCCGGGGAGCTGTTTTTT | CASKGQRVGAGELFF
- | - | TRBJ2-3 | TRBV20-1 | TGCAGTACCCGGGGACTTTTAGGGATTAGCACAGATACGCAGTATTTT | CSTRGLLGISTDTQYF
- | few | TRBJ2-2 | TRBV20-1 | TGCAGTGCTAGAGATATCCGGGAGAACACCGGGGAGCTGTTTTTT | CSARDIRENTGELFF
TRBD1 | many | TRBJ2-7 | TRBV5-1 | TGCGCCAGCAGCCGGGACAGAAGCTACGAGCAGTACTTC | CASSRDRSYEQYF
- | - | TRBJ2-1 | TRBV11-2 | TGTGCCAGCAGCAACAGGGTGGGGGAGCAGTTCTTC | CASSNRVGEQFF
TRBD1 | - | TRBJ2-3 | TRBV6-5 | TGTGCCAGCAGTTGGTTGACAGGGGGCACAGATACGCAGTATTTT | CASSWLTGGTDTQYF
- | - | TRBJ2-1 | TRBV25-1 | TGTGCCAGCAATTTGGGACGGGGCTCCTACAATGAGCAGTTCTTC | CASNLGRGSYNEQFF
TRBD2 | few | TRBJ2-1 | TRBV13 | TGTGCCAGCAGCTCCCGGGCTAGCGGTAGTAACAATGAGCAGTTCTTC | CASSSRASGSNNEQFF
- | few | TRBJ2-2 | TRBV6-2/TRBV6-3 | TGTGCCAGCAGTTACGGAGTCCAACTCACCGGGGAGCTGTTTTTT | CASSYGVQLTGELFF
- | - | TRBJ2-1 | TRBV9 | TGTGCCAGCAGCGTAGGGGGCCTTAGCTCCTACAATGAGCAGTTCTTC | CASSVGGLSSYNEQFF
TRBD2 | - | TRBJ2-1 | TRBV10-1 | TGCGCCAGCAGTGAGATGGAGCCGGGACTAGGGAGTGAGCAGTTCTTC | CASSEMEPGLGSEQFF
TRBD1 | few | TRBJ2-1 | TRBV15 | TGTGCCACCACCAGAATCCGGGACAGTGAAATCTCGAATGAGCAGTTCTTC | CATTRIRDSEISNEQFF
- | - | TRBJ2-2 | TRBV24-1 | TGTGCCACCAGTGGCGGGACAGCCCCGAACACCGGGGAGCTGTTTTTT | CATSGGTAPNTGELFF
TRBD2 | many | TRBJ2-1 | TRBV15 | TGTGCCACCAGCACCGGGACTAGCGGGAGGCCCGGGTCCTACAATGAGCAGTTCTTC | CATSTGTSGRPGSYNEQFF
TRBD2 | - | TRBJ2-2 | TRBV24-1 | TGTGCCACCAGTGATTGGACTAGCGGGGAGCTGTTTTTT | CATSDWTSGELFF
TRBD2 | many | TRBJ2-3 | TRBV24-1 | TGTGCCACCAGTGATCCTAGCGGTCCTAGCACAGATACGCAGTATTTT | CATSDPSGPSTDTQYF